This TCR beta chain comes out of a study of cytomegalovirus exposure and HLA in healthy donors. Notes on the study in general: Cytomegalovirus association was listed for 164 TCR beta chains.

The CDR3 is 15 residues long. CDR1 is MGHRA and CDR2 is YSYEKL in the germline V gene. The ends lost 5 bases at V and 8 bases at J; junction bases unmatched: 12. Turning to this clone: Its antigen is still unknown.

The primer mix had 60 Vbeta and 13 Jbeta primers. TCRdb's table, derived via immunoSEQ multiplex PCR, lists solely in-frame clones and lacks some. Of 150,000 to 200,000 clones listed, 75% were seen once; the top ten hold around 10%. Sequences were obtained from PBMCs. The V gene is TRBV4-1, the J gene TRBJ2-1; 7 bases match TRBD2. The origin of this receptor is a man between 18 and 35 years old in good health and CMV-seropositive. The CDR3 nucleotides read TGCGCCAGCAGCTCAGCCGGGACTACTAAAGATGAGCAGTTCTTC. The encoded protein is CASSSAGTTKDEQFF.